In this sample, the clone carrying this TCR beta chain turned up many times. Amplified TCR beta CDR3 regions came from RNA transcripts. The HTBI primer set served for first-round RT-PCR of the TCR CDR3. TCRdb itself ran the multiplex PCR reads through MiXCR, one entry per CDR3 protein. This sample has roughly 740,000 distinct CDR3 sequences, with 16% found just once. The record originates from a study of T cells in Graves' hyperthyroidism and ophthalmopathy. Diagnosis of hyperthyroidism was new in patients aged 18 to 65, and its duration was under 2 months. Lactation, pregnancy, other autoimmune disease or uncontrolled infection led to exclusion of patients. CDR1 and CDR2 from the germline V gene are MNHNS and SASEGT. The CDR3 is made up of 13 amino acids. The germline V and J ends were trimmed by 5 bases and 1 base, with 8 bases remaining between them.

The chain employs TRBV6-1 and TRBJ1-1, with unresolved D. This sequence originates from a man between 18 and 35 years old with Graves' hyperthyroidism. Sample: blood. The DNA of the CDR3 is TGTGCCAGCAGTTTTTCAACGAACACTGAAGCTTTCTTT. Translated: CASSFSTNTEAFF.